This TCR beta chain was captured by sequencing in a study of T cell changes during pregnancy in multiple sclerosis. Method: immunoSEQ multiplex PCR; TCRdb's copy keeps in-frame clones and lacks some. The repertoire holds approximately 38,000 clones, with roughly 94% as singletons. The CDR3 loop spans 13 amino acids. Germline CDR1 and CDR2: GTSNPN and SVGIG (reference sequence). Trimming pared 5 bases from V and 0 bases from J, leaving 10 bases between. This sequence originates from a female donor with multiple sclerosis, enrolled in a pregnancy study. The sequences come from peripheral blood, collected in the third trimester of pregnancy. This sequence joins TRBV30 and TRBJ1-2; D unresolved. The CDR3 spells CAWGRTSNYGYTF. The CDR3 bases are TGTGCCTGGGGGAGGACTTCTAACTATGGCTACACCTTC.